A selection of T cell receptor beta chains follows, all from one sample in a study of cytomegalovirus exposure and HLA in healthy donors. Sequencing was performed with immunoSEQ multiplex PCR; in TCRdb, only in-frame clones are kept and a portion is missing. Among approximately 91,000 clones listed, about 70% were seen once. Specimen: PBMCs. The receptors derive from a female donor in good health and CMV-seronegative. CDR3s include the opening cysteine and the closing phenylalanine or tryptophan. D genes are given only for firm matches. Part of the rows lack a size; the others show once, few, many or a class for expanded clones.

CDR3 length	V gene	J gene	clone size	D gene	CDR3 protein	CDR3 DNA
14	TRBV5-6	TRBJ2-7	few	.	CASSTGTRPYEQYF	TGTGCCAGCAGTACGGGGACAAGACCCTACGAGCAGTACTTC
12	TRBV9	TRBJ1-2	.	.	CASSGQNYGYTF	TGTGCCAGCAGCGGACAGAACTATGGCTACACCTTC
16	TRBV7-9	TRBJ1-2	.	.	CSSRPSWSRGSYGYTF	TGTTCCAGCAGACCATCATGGAGCAGAGGATCCTATGGCTACACCTTC
13	TRBV28	TRBJ2-1	few	TRBD2	CASSSYRTSGEFF	TGTGCCAGCAGTTCCTATAGGACTAGCGGGGAGTTCTTC
14	TRBV5-6	TRBJ2-7	few	.	CASSLVGSSYEQYF	TGTGCCAGCAGCTTGGTTGGGAGCTCCTACGAGCAGTACTTC
16	TRBV10-3	TRBJ1-5	.	TRBD1	CANNTGAQRCNQPQHF	TGTGCCAACAACACAGGGGCACAAAGATGCAATCAGCCCCAGCATTTT
15	TRBV29-1	TRBJ2-3	.	TRBD2	CSVEDGREGHDTQYF	TGCAGCGTTGAAGACGGGCGGGAGGGCCATGATACGCAGTATTTT
13	TRBV7-2	TRBJ2-7	few	.	CASSLEANYEQYF	TGTGCCAGCAGCTTAGAAGCCAACTACGAGCAGTACTTC
14	TRBV27	TRBJ1-5	.	.	CASSPKDIIKPQHF	TGTGCCAGCAGTCCAAAGGACATAATCAAGCCCCAGCATTTT
12	TRBV30	TRBJ2-7	.	.	CAWSRGSYEQYF	TGTGCCTGGAGTAGAGGGTCCTACGAGCAGTACTTC
15	TRBV10-2	TRBJ2-6	.	.	CASSDEGPGANVLTF	TGCGCCAGCAGTGATGAGGGTCCTGGGGCCAACGTCCTGACTTTC
11	TRBV4-1	TRBJ2-1	once	.	CASSLAGEQFF	TGCGCCAGCAGCCTGGCCGGGGAGCAGTTCTTC
15	TRBV10-3	TRBJ2-1	.	TRBD2	CATQALAGGANEQFF	TGTGCCACCCAGGCTCTAGCGGGGGGGGCCAATGAGCAGTTCTTC
14	TRBV7-3	TRBJ2-1	.	TRBD1	CASSLLGTGGEQFF	TGTGCCAGCAGCCTGCTTGGGACAGGGGGTGAGCAGTTCTTC
12	TRBV6-1	TRBJ1-1	.	.	CAISRGNTEAFF	TGTGCCATTTCACGGGGGAACACTGAAGCTTTCTTT
16	TRBV11-3	TRBJ2-1	once	TRBD1	CASSVRTGGRVNEQFF	TGTGCCAGCAGCGTAAGGACAGGGGGTAGGGTCAATGAGCAGTTCTTC